The sequence of this T cell receptor (beta chain) was determined in a study of T cell responses to AZD1222 COVID-19 vaccine. The CDR3 spans 15 residues. Germline CDR1 is MNHEY and CDR2 is SVGAGI. Trimming took 2 bases from V and 0 from J, leaving 8 bases between them. Generated by immunoSEQ multiplex PCR, the TCRdb table keeps only in-frame clones and is missing some. The sample has some 140,000 clones; around nine tenths are singletons. The genes are TRBV6-5 and TRBJ1-3; D ambiguous. This TCR derives from an adult in good health. Sequenced here: peripheral blood, sampled on day 0 of AZD1222 vaccination. CDR3 in amino acids: CASSYGDNSGNTIYF. CDR3 bases: TGTGCCAGCAGTTACGGAGACAACTCTGGAAACACCATATATTTT.